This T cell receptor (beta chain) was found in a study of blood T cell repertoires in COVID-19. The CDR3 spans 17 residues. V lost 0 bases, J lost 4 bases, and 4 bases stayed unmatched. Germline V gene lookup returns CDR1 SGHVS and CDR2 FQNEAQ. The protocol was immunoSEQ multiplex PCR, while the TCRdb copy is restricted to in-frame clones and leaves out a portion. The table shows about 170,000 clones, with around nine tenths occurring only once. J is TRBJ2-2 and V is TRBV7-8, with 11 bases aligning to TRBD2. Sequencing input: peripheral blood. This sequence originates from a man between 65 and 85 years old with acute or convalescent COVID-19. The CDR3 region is CASSLALGTSGTGELFF. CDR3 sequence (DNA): TGTGCCAGCAGCTTAGCGCTAGGGACTAGCGGCACCGGGGAGCTGTTTTTT.